Listed here is a single TCR beta chain. This record comes from a study of blood T cell repertoires in COVID-19. The CDR3 sequence is 17 residues long. J lost 0 bases, V lost 3 bases, and 9 bases had no gene match. The germline V gene has CDR1 GTSNPN and CDR2 SVGIG (reference sequence). Profiling relied on immunoSEQ multiplex PCR, and the TCRdb table lists in-frame clones only, not all of them. Among 150,000 to 200,000 clones listed, roughly four fifths were seen once. This clonotype originated in a woman of 80 years or more with acute or convalescent COVID-19. The sample comprised peripheral blood. This chain uses TRBV30 with TRBJ2-2, with 8 positions matching TRBD1. The CDR3 DNA reads as TGTGCCTGGAGCGGCCCTAGGACAGGGCCGAACACCGGGGAGCTGTTTTTT. Its protein is CAWSGPRTGPNTGELFF.